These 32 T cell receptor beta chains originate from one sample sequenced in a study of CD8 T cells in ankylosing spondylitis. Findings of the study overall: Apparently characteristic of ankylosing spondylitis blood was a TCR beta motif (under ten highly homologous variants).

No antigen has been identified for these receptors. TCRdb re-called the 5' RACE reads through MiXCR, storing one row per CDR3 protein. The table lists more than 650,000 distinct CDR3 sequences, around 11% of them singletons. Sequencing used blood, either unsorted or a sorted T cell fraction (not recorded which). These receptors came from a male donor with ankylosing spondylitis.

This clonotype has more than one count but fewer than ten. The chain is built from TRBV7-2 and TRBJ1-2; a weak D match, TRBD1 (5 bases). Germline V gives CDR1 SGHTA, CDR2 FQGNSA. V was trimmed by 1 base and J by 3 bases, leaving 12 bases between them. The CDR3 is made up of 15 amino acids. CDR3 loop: CASSLDLGGYYGYTF. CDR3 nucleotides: TGTGCCAGCAGCTTAGATCTCGGGGGTTACTATGGCTACACCTTC.

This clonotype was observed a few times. The CDR3 DNA follows: TGTGCCAGCAGCCTAACGGACAGGGGCCCGCAGTACTTC. Protein: CASSLTDRGPQYF. The rearrangement joins TRBV7-2 to TRBJ2-7; 9 bases are shared with TRBD1. Looked up from germline, CDR1 is SGHTA and CDR2 is FQGNSA. V lost 5 bases to trimming and J lost 9 bases; unmatched junction nucleotides: 8. The CDR3 contains 13 residues.

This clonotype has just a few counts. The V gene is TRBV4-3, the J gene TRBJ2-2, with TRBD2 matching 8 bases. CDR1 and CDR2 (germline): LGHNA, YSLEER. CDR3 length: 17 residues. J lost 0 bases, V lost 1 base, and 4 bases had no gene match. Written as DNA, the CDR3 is TGCGCCAGCAGCCAAGCAACTAGCGGACCGAACACCGGGGAGCTGTTTTTT. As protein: CASSQATSGPNTGELFF.

The CDR3 sequence: CASSQDGVRGGFETQYF. CDR3 in DNA: TGTGCCAGCAGCCAAGATGGTGTGCGGGGGGGTTTTGAGACCCAGTACTTC. The rearrangement uses TRBV4-2 and TRBJ2-5; 9 nucleotides match TRBD2. V was pared by 0 bases and J by 5 bases, with 10 bases of the junction left unmatched. CDR1 and CDR2 from the germline V gene are LGHNA and YNFKEQ. The CDR3 runs to 17 residues.

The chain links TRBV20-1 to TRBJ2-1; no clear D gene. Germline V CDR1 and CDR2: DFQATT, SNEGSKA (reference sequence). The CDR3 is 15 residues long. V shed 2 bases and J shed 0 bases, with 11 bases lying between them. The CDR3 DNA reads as TGCAGTGCTAGAAGGTTAACTGGCTCCTACAATGAGCAGTTCTTC. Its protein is CSARRLTGSYNEQFF.

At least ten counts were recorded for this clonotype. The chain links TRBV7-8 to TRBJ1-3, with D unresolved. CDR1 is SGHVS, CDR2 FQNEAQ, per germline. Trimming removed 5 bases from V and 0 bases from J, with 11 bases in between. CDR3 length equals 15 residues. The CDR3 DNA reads TGTGCCAGCAGCCCCACGACATACTCTGGAAACACCATATATTTT. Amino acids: CASSPTTYSGNTIYF.

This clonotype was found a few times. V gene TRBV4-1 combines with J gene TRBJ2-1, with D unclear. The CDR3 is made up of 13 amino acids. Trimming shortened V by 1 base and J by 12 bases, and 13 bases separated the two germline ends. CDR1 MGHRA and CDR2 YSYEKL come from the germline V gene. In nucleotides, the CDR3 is TGCGCCAGCAGCCAAGGTCTCGGGTCCAGGCAGTTCTTC. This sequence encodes CASSQGLGSRQFF.

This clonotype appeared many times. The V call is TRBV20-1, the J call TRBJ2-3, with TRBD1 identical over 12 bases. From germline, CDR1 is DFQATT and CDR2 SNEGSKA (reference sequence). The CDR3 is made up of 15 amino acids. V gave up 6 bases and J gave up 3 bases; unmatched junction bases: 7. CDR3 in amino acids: CSARGQGARTDTQYF. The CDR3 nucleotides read TGCAGTGCCAGGGGACAGGGGGCGAGGACAGATACGCAGTATTTT.

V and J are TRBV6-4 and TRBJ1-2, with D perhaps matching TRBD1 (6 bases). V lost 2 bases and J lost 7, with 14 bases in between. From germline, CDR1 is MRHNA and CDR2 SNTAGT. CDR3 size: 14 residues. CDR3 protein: CASSDEPTGSGYTF. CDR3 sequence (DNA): TGTGCCAGCAGTGACGAACCTACAGGGAGTGGCTACACCTTC.

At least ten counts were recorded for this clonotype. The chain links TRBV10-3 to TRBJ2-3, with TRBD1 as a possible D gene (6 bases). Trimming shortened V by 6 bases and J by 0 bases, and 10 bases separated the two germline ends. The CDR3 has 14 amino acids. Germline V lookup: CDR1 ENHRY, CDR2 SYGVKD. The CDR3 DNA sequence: TGTGCCATCAGGACAGGTCTGAGCACAGATACGCAGTATTTT. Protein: CAIRTGLSTDTQYF.

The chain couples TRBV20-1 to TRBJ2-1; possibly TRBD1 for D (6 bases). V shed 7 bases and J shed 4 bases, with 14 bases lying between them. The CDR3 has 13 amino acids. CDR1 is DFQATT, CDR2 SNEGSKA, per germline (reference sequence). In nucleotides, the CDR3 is TGCAGTGTGAAACAGGGAATTTACAATGAGCAGTTCTTC. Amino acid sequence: CSVKQGIYNEQFF.

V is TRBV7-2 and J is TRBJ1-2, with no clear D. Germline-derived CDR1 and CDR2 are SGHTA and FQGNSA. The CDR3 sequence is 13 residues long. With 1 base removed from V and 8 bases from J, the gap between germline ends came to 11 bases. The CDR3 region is CASSLVQRAGYTF. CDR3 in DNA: TGTGCCAGCAGCTTAGTTCAAAGGGCAGGCTACACCTTC.

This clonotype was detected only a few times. The CDR3 loop reads CASSFKPISDTQYF. The CDR3, as DNA: TGTGCCAGCAGCTTTAAGCCTATTTCAGATACGCAGTATTTT. The chain combines TRBV5-4 with TRBJ2-3; D is unresolved. Trimming shortened V by 2 bases and J by 4 bases, and 11 bases separated the two germline ends. CDR1 is SGHNT, CDR2 YYREEE, per germline (reference sequence). The length of the CDR3 is 14 residues. Based on the CDR3 plus reference TRBV5-4 and TRBJ2-3, the full variable domain is ETGVTQSPTHLIKTRGQQVTLRCSSQSGHNTVSWYQQALGQGPQFIFQYYREEENGRGNFPPRFSGLQFPNYSSELNVNALELDDSALYLCASSFKPISDTQYFGPGTRLTVL.

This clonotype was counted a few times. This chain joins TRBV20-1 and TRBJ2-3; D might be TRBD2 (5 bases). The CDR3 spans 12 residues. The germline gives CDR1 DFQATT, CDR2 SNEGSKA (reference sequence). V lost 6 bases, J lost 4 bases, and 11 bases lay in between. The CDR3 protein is CSASLGADTQYF. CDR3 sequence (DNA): TGCAGTGCCTCACTCGGGGCAGATACGCAGTATTTT.

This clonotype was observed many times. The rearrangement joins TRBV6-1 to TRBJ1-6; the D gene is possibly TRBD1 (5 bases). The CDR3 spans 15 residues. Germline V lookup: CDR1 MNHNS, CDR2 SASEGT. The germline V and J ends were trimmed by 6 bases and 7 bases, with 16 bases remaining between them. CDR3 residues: CASSRLGGGNSPLHF. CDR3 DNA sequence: TGTGCCAGCAGCCGACTCGGCGGGGGGAATTCACCCCTCCACTTT.

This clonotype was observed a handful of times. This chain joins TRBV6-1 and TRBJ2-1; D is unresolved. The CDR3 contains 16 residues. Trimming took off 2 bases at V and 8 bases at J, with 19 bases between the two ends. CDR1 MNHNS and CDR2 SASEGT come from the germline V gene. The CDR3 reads CASSEKPPRAFHEQFF. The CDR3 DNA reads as TGTGCCAGCAGTGAAAAGCCCCCTCGAGCCTTCCATGAGCAGTTCTTC.

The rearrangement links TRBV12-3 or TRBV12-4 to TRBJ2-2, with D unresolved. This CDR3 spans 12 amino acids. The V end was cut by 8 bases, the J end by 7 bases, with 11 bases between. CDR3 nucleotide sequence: TGTGCCAGCGGAAGGGCCGGCGGGGAGCTGTTTTTT. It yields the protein CASGRAGGELFF.

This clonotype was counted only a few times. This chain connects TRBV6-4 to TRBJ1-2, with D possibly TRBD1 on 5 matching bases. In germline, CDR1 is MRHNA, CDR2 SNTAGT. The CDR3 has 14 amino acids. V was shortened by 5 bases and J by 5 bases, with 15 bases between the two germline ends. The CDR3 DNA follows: TGTGCCAGCAGTCCGTCTGGGACCGTTTATGGCTACACCTTC. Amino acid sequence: CASSPSGTVYGYTF.

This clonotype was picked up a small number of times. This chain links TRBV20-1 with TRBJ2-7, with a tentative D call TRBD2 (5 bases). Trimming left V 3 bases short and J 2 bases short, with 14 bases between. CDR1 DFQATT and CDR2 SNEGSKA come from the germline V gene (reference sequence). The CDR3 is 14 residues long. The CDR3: CSASLPSGTYEQYF. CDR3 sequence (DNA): TGCAGTGCTAGTTTACCCAGCGGAACCTACGAGCAGTACTTC.

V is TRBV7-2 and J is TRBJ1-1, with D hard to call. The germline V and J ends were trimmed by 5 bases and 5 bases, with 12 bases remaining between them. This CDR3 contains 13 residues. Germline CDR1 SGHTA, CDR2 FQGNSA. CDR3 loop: CASSRREGTEAFF. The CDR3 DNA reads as TGTGCCAGCAGCCGGAGGGAAGGGACTGAAGCTTTCTTT.

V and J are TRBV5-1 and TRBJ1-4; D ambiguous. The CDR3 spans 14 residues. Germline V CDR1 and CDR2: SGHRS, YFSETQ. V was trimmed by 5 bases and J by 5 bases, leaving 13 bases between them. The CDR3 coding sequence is TGCGCCAGCAGACTCATCGGACGCAATGAAAAACTGTTTTTT. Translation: CASRLIGRNEKLFF.

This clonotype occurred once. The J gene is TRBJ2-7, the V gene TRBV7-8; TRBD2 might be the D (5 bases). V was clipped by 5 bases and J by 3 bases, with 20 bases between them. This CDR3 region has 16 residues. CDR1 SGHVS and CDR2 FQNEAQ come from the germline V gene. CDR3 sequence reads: CASSPRENPKDYEQYF. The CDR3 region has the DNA TGTGCCAGCAGCCCCCGGGAAAACCCGAAGGACTACGAGCAGTACTTC.

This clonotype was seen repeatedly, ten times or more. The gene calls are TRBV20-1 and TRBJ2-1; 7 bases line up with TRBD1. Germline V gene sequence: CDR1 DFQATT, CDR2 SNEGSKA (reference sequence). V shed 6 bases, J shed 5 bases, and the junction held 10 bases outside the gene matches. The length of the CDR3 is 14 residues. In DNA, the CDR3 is TGCAGTGCCAACCGGGACAGTAACGACAATGAGCAGTTCTTC. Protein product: CSANRDSNDNEQFF.

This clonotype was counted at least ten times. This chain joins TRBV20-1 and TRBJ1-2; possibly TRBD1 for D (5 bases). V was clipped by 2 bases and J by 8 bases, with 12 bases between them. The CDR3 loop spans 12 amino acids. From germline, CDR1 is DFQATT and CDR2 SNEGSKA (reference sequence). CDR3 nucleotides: TGCAGTGCTAGATGGGGCTTTCACGGCTACACCTTC. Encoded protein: CSARWGFHGYTF.

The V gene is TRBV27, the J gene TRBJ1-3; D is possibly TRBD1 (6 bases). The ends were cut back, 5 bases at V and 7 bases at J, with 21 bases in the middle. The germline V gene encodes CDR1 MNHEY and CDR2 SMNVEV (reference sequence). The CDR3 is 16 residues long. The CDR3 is CASSLRGDMVANTIYF. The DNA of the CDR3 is TGTGCCAGCAGTCTGCGGGGGGACATGGTTGCCAACACCATATATTTT.

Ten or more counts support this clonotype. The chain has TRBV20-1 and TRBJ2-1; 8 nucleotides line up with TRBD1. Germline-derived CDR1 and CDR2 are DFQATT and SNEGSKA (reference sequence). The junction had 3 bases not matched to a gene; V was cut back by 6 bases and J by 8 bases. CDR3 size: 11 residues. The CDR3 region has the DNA TGCAGTGCCCCGGACAGGGATGAGCAGTTCTTC. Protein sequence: CSAPDRDEQFF.

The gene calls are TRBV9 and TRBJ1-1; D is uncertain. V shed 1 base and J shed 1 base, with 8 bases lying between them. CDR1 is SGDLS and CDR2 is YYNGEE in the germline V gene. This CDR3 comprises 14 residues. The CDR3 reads CASSVQPQNTEAFF. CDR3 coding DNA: TGTGCCAGCAGCGTACAGCCCCAGAACACTGAAGCTTTCTTT.

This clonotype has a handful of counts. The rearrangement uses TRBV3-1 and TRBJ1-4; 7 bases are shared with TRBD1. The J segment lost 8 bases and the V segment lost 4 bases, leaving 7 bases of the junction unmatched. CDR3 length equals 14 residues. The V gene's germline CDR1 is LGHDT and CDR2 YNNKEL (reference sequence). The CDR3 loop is CASSPPGGKEKLFF. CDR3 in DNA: TGTGCCAGCAGCCCTCCAGGGGGAAAAGAAAAACTGTTTTTT.

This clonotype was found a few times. The CDR3 DNA is TGCAGTGCTAGGGAATGGAAACAGGGCCTCGGCAATCAGCCCCAGCATTTT. Translation gives CSAREWKQGLGNQPQHF. The chain uses TRBV20-1 and TRBJ1-5, with D possibly TRBD1 on 6 matching bases. Germline CDR1 reads DFQATT; CDR2 reads SNEGSKA (reference sequence). The V end lost 3 bases, the J end lost 2 bases, and 20 bases lay between the germline ends. CDR3 length: 17 amino acids.

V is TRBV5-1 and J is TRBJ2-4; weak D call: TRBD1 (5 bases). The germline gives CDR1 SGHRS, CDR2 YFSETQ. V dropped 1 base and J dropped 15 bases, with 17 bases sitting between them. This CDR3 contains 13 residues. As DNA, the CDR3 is TGCGCCAGCAGCTTGTTCTTTGGTGACAGCCCGTACTTC. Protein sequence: CASSLFFGDSPYF.

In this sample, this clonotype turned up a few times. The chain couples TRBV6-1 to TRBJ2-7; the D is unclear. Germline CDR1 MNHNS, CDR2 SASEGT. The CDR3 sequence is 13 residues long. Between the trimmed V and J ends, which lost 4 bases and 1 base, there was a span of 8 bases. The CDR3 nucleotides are TGTGCCAGCAGTGGATCCGATTCCTACGAGCAGTACTTC. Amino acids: CASSGSDSYEQYF.

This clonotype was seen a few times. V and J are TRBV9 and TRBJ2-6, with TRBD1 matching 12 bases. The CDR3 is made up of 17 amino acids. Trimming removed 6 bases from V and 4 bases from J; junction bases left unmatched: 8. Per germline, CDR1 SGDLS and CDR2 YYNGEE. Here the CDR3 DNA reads TGTGCCAGCACCCCGGGACAGGGGGCGGCGGGGGCCAACGTCCTGACTTTC. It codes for CASTPGQGAAGANVLTF.